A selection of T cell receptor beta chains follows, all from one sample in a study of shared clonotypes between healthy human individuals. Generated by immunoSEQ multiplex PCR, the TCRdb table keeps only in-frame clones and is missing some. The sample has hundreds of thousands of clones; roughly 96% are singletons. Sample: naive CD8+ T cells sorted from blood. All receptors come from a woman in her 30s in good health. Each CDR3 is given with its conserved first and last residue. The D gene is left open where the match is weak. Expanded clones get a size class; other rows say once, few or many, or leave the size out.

cdr3_aa: CASSENYSNQPQHF; cdr3_nt: TGTGCCAGCAGTGAAAATTATAGCAATCAGCCCCAGCATTTT; v_call: TRBV2; j_call: TRBJ1-5; d_call: .; clone_size: few
cdr3_aa: CASSEALLGSETQYF; cdr3_nt: TGTGCCAGCAGTGAAGCGCTTTTAGGATCGGAGACCCAGTACTTC; v_call: TRBV2; j_call: TRBJ2-5; d_call: .; clone_size: .
cdr3_aa: CASSSLQVTGELFF; cdr3_nt: TGTGCCAGCAGCTCCCTGCAGGTCACCGGGGAGCTGTTTTTT; v_call: TRBV11-2; j_call: TRBJ2-2; d_call: .; clone_size: once
cdr3_aa: CASSDLIAGGLPYEQYF; cdr3_nt: TGTGCCAGTAGTGATCTCATAGCGGGAGGCCTACCCTACGAGCAGTACTTC; v_call: TRBV19; j_call: TRBJ2-7; d_call: TRBD2; clone_size: .
cdr3_aa: CASSLVGDTDTQYF; cdr3_nt: TGTGCCAGCAGTTTAGTTGGGGATACAGATACGCAGTATTTT; v_call: TRBV28; j_call: TRBJ2-3; d_call: .; clone_size: .
cdr3_aa: CASSPAAGQPQHF; cdr3_nt: TGTGCCAGCAGCCCGGCGGCCGGTCAGCCCCAGCATTTT; v_call: TRBV7-6; j_call: TRBJ1-5; d_call: .; clone_size: .
cdr3_aa: CASSPSGQGDHEQYF; cdr3_nt: TGTGCCAGTAGTCCCTCGGGACAGGGGGACCACGAGCAGTACTTC; v_call: TRBV19; j_call: TRBJ2-7; d_call: TRBD1; clone_size: .
cdr3_aa: CASSRGQGADEQYF; cdr3_nt: TGCGCCAGCAGCCGAGGACAGGGGGCGGACGAGCAGTACTTC; v_call: TRBV4-1; j_call: TRBJ2-7; d_call: TRBD1; clone_size: .
cdr3_aa: CASSQGSGRTYNEQFF; cdr3_nt: TGTGCCAGCAGCCAAGGTAGCGGGCGGACCTACAATGAGCAGTTCTTC; v_call: TRBV7-9; j_call: TRBJ2-1; d_call: TRBD2; clone_size: .
cdr3_aa: CASSGGTGFGGYTF; cdr3_nt: TGTGCCAGCAGTGGCGGGACAGGGTTTGGTGGCTACACCTTC; v_call: TRBV27; j_call: TRBJ1-2; d_call: TRBD1; clone_size: .
cdr3_aa: CASSLVRTLNNEQFF; cdr3_nt: TGTGCCAGCAGCTTAGTCCGGACCCTTAACAATGAGCAGTTCTTC; v_call: TRBV13; j_call: TRBJ2-1; d_call: .; clone_size: .